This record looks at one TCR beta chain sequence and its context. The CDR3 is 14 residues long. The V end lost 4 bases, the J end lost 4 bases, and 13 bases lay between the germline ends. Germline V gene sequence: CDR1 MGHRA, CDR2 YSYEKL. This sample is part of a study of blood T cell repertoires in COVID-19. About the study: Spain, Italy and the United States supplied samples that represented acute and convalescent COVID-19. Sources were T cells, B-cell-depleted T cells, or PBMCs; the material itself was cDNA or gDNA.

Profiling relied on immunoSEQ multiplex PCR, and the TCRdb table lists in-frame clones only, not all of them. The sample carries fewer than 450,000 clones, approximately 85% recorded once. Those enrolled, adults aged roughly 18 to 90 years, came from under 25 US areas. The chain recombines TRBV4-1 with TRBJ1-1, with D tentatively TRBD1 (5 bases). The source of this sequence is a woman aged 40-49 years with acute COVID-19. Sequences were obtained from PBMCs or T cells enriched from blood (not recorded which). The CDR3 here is CASSLSQGGTEAFF. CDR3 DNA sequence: TGCGCCAGCAGCCTATCGCAGGGCGGCACTGAAGCTTTCTTT.